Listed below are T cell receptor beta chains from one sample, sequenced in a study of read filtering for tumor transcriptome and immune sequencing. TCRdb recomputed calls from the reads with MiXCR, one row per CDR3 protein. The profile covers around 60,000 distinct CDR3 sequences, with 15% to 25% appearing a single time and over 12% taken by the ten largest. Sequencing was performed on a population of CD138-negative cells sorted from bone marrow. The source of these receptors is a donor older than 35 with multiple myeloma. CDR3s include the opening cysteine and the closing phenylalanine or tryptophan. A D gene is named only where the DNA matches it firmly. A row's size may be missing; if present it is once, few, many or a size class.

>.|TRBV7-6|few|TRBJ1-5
TGTGCCAGCAGCTTGGGGGGGCCGCATAGGCCCCAGCATTTT
CASSLGGPHRPQHF
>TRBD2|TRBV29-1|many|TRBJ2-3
TGCAGCGCCCAGCGGGACCCCACAGATACGCAGTATTTT
CSAQRDPTDTQYF
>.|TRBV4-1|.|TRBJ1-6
TGCGCCAGCAGCCAACAGTACGGCTCCTATAATTCACCCCTCCACTTT
CASSQQYGSYNSPLHF
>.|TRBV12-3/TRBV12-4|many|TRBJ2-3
TGTGCCAGCAGTTTAGCAGTCCCAAATACGCAGTATTTT
CASSLAVPNTQYF
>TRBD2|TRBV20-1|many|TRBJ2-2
TGCAGTGTCAGGACTAGTTCGAACACCGGGGAGCTGTTTTTT
CSVRTSSNTGELFF
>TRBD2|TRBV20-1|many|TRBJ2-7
TGCAGTGTGACTAGCGGGGGCGCTACGGGGGAGCAGTACTTC
CSVTSGGATGEQYF
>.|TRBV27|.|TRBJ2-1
TGTGCCAGCAGTTTAAGGACAGTGGGTGGCTATGAGCAGTTCTTC
CASSLRTVGGYEQFF
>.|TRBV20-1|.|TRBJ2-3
TGCAGTGCGAACCCTACTAGCACAGATACGCAGTATTTT
CSANPTSTDTQYF
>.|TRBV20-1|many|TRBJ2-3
TGCAGTGCCCTCCAGGGAGTAGGATATACGCAGTATTTT
CSALQGVGYTQYF
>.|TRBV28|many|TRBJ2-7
TGTGCCAGCAGTGGTCTCTCCAAGGGGACCTACGAGCAGTACTTC
CASSGLSKGTYEQYF
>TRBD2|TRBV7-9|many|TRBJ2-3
TGTGCCAGTTCCTTTGGAGCTAGCGGGAACACAGATACGCAGTATTTT
CASSFGASGNTDTQYF
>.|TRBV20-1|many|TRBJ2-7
TGCAGTGCAAGGGAGAGCTACGAGCAGTACTTC
CSARESYEQYF
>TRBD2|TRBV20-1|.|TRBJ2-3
TGCAGTTCCCCAGGTGGAGCGGGAGGGAAAGATACGCAGTATTTT
CSSPGGAGGKDTQYF
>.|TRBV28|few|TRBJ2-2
TGTGCCAGCAGTTCTACTAGCAAGGCCGGGGAGCTGTTTTTT
CASSSTSKAGELFF
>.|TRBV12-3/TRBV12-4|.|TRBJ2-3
TGTGCCAGCAGTTTAGATACGGGTAGCACAGATACGCAGTATTTT
CASSLDTGSTDTQYF
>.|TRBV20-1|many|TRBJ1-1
TGCAGTGCTAGAGATCCGGGCGATTTGGACACTGAAGCTTTCTTT
CSARDPGDLDTEAFF
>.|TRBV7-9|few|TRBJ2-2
TGTGCCAGCAGCTTACTGGTGGTCACCGGGGAGCTGTTTTTT
CASSLLVVTGELFF
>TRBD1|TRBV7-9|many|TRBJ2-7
TGTGCCAGCAGCTTAGGGGGACAGCCGAACTACGAGCAGTACTTC
CASSLGGQPNYEQYF
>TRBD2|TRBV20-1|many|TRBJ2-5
TGCAGTGCCGGGGGGGCGGGAAGGGAAGAGACCCAGTACTTC
CSAGGAGREETQYF
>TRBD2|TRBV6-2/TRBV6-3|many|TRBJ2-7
TGTGCCAGCAGCAAGACTTCTAGCGGTTGGGGGTACGAGCAGTACTTC
CASSKTSSGWGYEQYF
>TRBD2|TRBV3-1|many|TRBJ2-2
TGTGCCAGCAGCCAAGGGACTAGCGGTACCGGGGAGCTGTTTTTT
CASSQGTSGTGELFF
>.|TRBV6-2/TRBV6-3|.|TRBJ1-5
TGTGCCAGCAAAACTCAGGGCGGCCAGCCCCAGCATTTT
CASKTQGGQPQHF
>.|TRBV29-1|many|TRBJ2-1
TGCAGCCCTATGACTCCCCCGAATGAGCAGTTCTTC
CSPMTPPNEQFF
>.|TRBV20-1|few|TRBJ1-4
TGCAGTGCTAGAGATCAGGGACCGGAGGAACTGGGTGAAAAACTGTTTTTT
CSARDQGPEELGEKLFF
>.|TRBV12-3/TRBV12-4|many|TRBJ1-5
TGTGCCAGCAGTTTGGGCAGAAGCAATCAGCCCCAGCATTTT
CASSLGRSNQPQHF
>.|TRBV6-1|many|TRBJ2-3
TGTGCCAGCAGTGAATACGTAGGTGGGGCCACAGATACGCAGTATTTT
CASSEYVGGATDTQYF
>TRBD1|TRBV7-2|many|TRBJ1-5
TGTGCCAGCAGCAAGACAGGGGGCCCCAATCAGCCCCAGCATTTT
CASSKTGGPNQPQHF
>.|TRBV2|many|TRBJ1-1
TGTGCCAGCAGTTCGACCGGGGGCGGCACTGAAGCTTTCTTT
CASSSTGGGTEAFF
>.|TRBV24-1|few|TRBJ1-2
TGTGCCACCAGTGATTTTCGGACAGTCTATGGCTACACCTTC
CATSDFRTVYGYTF
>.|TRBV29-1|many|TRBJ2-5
TGCAGCGTTGAAGCATCGCAGGAGACCCAGTACTTC
CSVEASQETQYF
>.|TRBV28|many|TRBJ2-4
TGTGCCAGCACTGGGGACGGCCTAGCCAAAAACATTCAGTACTTC
CASTGDGLAKNIQYF